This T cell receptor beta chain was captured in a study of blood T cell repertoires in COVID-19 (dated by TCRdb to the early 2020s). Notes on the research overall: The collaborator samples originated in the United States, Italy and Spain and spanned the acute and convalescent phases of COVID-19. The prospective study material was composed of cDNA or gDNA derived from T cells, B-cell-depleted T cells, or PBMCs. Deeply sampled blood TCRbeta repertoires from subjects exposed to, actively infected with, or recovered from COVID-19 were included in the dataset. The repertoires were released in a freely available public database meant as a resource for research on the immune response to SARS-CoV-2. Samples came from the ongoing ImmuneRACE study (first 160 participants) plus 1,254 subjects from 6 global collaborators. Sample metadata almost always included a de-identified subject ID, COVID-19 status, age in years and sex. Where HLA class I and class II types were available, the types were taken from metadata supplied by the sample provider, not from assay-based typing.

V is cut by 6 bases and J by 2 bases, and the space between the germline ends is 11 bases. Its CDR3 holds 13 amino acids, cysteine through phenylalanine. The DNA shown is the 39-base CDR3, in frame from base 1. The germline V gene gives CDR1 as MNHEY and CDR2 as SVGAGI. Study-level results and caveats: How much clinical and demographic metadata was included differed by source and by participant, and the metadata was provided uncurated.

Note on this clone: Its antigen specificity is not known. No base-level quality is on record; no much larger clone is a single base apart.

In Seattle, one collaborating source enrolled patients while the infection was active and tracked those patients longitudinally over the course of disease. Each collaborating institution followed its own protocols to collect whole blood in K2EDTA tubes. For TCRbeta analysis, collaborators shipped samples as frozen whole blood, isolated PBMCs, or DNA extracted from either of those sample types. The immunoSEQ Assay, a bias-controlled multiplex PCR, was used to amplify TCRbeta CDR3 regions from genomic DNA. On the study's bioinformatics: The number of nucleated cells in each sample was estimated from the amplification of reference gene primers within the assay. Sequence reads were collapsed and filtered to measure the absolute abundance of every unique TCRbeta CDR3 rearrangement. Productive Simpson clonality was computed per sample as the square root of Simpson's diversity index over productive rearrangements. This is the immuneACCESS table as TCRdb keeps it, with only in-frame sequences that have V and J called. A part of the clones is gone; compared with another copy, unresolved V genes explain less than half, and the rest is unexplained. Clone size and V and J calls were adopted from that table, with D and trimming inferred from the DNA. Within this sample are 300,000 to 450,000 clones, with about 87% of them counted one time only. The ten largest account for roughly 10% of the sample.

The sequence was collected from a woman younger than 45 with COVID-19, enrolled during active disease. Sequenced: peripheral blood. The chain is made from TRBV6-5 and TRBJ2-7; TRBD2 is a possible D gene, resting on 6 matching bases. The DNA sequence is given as TGTGCCAGCAGGCAGGCGGGGCCCTACGAGCAGTACTTC. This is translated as CASRQAGPYEQYF.